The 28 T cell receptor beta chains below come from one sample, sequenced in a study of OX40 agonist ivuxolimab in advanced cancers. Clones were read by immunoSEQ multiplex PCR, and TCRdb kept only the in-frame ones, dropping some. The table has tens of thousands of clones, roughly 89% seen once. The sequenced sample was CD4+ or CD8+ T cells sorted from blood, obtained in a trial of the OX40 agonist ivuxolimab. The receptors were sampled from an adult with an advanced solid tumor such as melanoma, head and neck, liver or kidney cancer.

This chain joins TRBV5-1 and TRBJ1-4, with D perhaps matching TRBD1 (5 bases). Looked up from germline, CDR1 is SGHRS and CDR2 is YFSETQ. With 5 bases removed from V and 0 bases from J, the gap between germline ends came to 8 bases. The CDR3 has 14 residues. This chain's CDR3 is CASRGGPTNEKLFF. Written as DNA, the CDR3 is TGCGCCAGCAGGGGGGGTCCAACTAATGAAAAACTGTTTTTT.

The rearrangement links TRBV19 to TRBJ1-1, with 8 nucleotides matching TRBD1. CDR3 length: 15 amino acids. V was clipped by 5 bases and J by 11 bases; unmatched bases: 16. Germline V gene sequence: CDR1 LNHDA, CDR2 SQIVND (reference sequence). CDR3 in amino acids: CASSERTGSLSKAFF. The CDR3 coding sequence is TGTGCCAGTAGTGAAAGGACAGGGAGCCTCAGCAAGGCTTTCTTT.

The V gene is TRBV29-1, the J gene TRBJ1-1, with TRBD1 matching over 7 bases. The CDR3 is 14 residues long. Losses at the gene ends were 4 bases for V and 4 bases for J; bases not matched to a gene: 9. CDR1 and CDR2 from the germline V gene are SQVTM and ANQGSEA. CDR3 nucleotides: TGCAGCGTTGGCCGACAGGGACGATCCACTGAAGCTTTCTTT. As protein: CSVGRQGRSTEAFF.

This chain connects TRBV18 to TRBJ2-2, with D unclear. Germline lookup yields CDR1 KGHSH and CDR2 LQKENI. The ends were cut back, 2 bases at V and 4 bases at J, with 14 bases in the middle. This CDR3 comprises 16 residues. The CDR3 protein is CASSPASPLITGELFF. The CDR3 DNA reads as TGTGCCAGCTCACCAGCCAGCCCGTTAATCACCGGGGAGCTGTTTTTT.

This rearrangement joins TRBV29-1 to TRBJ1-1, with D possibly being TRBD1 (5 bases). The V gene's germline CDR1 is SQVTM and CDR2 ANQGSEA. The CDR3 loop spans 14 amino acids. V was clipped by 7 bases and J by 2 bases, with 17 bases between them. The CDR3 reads CSACISGANTEAFF. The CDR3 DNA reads TGCAGCGCATGTATCTCCGGGGCTAACACTGAAGCTTTCTTT. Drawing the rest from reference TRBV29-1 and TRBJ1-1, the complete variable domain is SAVISQKPSRDICQRGTSLTIQCQVDSQVTMMFWYRQQPGQSLTLIATANQGSEATYESGFVIDKFPISRPNLTFSTLTVSNMSPEDSSIYLCSACISGANTEAFFGQGTRLTVV.

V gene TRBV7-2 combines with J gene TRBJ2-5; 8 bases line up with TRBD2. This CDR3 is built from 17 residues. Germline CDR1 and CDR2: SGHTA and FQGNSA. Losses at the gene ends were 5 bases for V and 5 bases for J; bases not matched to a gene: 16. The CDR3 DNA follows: TGTGCCAGCAGCCGATCTAAGGGGCGACTAGCGAGGGAGACCCAGTACTTC. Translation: CASSRSKGRLARETQYF.

The CDR3: CASSPERNTGELFF. The DNA for the CDR3 is TGTGCCAGCTCACCGGAGAGGAACACCGGGGAGCTGTTTTTT. The chain carries TRBV18 and TRBJ2-2; D is unresolved. Trimming removed 3 bases at V and 1 base at J, with 6 bases between. Germline V gives CDR1 KGHSH, CDR2 LQKENI. The CDR3 consists of 14 residues.

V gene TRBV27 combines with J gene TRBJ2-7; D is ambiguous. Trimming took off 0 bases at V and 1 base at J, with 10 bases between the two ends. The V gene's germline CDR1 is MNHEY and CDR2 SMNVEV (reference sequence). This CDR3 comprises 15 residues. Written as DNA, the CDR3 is TGTGCCAGCAGTTTATCCGGACGGTTTTCCTACGAGCAGTACTTC. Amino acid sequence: CASSLSGRFSYEQYF.

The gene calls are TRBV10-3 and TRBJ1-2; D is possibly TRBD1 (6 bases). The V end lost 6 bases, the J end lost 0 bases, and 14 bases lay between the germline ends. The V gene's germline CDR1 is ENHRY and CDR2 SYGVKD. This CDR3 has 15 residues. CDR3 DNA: TGTGCCATCAGACGGGACAATTCAGCTAACTATGGCTACACCTTC. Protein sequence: CAIRRDNSANYGYTF.

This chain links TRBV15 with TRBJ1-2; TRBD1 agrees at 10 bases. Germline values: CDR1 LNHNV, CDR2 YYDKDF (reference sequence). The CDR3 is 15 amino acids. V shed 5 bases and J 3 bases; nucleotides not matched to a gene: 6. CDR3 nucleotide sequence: TGTGCCACCAGCTCTCGGGACAGGGGTTACTATGGCTACACCTTC. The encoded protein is CATSSRDRGYYGYTF.

DNA of the CDR3: TGTGCCAGCTCACCTCTGGAGGGTCCCAACTATGGCTACACCTTC. Its translation: CASSPLEGPNYGYTF. The J gene is TRBJ1-2, the V gene TRBV18, with D uncertain. The germline V gene has CDR1 KGHSH and CDR2 LQKENI. CDR3 length equals 15 residues. Trimming removed 3 bases from V and 2 bases from J, with 13 bases in between.

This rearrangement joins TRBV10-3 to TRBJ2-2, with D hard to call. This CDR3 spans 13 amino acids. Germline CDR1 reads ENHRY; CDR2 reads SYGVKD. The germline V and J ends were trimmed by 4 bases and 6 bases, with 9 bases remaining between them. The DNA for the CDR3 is TGTGCCATCAGTGCCGACCTCCCCGGGGAGCTGTTTTTT. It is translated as CAISADLPGELFF.

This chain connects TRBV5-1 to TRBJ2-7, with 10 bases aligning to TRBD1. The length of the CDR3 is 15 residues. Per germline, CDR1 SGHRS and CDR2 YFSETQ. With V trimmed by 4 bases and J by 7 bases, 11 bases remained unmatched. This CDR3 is CASSDRQGARLEQYF. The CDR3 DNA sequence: TGCGCCAGCAGCGATCGACAGGGGGCTAGATTGGAGCAGTACTTC.

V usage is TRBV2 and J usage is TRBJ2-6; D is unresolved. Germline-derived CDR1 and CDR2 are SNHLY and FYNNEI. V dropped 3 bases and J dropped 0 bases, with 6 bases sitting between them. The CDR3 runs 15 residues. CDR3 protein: CASSDVGSGANVLTF. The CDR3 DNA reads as TGTGCCAGCAGTGATGTGGGCTCTGGGGCCAACGTCCTGACTTTC. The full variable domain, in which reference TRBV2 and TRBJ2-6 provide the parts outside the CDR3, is EPEVTQTPSHQVTQMGQEVILRCVPISNHLYFYWYRQILGQKVEFLVSFYNNEISEKSEIFDDQFSVERPDGSNFTLKIRSTKLEDSAMYFCASSDVGSGANVLTFGAGSRLTVL.

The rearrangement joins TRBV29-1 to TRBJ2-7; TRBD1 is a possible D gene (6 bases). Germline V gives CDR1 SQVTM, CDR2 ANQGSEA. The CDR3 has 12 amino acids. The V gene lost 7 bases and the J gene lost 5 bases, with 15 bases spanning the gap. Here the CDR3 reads CSAAQGLNEQYF. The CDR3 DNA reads TGCAGCGCCGCTCAGGGGCTCAACGAGCAGTACTTC.

The DNA for the CDR3 is TGTGCCAGCAGCCCCCCGGGACAGGCCTCCTATGGCTACACCTTC. Its translation is CASSPPGQASYGYTF. The rearrangement links TRBV28 to TRBJ1-2; 8 bases line up with TRBD1. The CDR3 is 15 amino acids. In germline, CDR1 is MDHEN, CDR2 SYDVKM. Trimming removed 6 bases from V and 4 bases from J; junction bases left unmatched: 10.

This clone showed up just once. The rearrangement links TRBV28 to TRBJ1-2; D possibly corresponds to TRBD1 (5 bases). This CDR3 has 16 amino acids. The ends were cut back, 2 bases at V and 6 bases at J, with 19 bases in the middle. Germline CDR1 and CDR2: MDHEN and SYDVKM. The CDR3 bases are TGTGCCAGCAGTTTACCCCATTTGGGGCCTCGGAATGGCTACACCTTC. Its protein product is CASSLPHLGPRNGYTF.

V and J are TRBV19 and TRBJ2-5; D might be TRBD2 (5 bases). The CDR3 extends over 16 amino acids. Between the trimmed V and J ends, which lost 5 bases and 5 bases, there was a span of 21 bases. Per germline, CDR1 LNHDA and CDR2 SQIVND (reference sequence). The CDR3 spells CASSPRIGELRETQYF. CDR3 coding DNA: TGTGCCAGTAGTCCAAGGATCGGGGAACTTAGGGAGACCCAGTACTTC.

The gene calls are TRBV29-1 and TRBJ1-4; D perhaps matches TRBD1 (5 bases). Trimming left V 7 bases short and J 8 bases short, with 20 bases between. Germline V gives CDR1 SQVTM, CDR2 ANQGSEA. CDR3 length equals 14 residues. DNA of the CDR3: TGCAGCGCTGCGGGGCCGGGCGGGGAAGAAAAACTGTTTTTT. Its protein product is CSAAGPGGEEKLFF.

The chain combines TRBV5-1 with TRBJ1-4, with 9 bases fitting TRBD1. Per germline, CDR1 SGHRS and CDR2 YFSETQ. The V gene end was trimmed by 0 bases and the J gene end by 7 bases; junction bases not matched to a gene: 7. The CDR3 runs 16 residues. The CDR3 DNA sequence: TGCGCCAGCAGCTTGGCTACAGGGGGCTATAGTGAAAAACTGTTTTTT. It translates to CASSLATGGYSEKLFF.

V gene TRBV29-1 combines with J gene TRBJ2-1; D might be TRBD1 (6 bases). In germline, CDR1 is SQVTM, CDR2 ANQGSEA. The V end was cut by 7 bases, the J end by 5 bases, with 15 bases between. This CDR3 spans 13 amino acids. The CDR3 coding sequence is TGCAGCGACCGGACAGTGCTCGACAATGAGCAGTTCTTC. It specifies CSDRTVLDNEQFF.

This chain's CDR3 is CASSQDLGAKRQYF. Written as DNA, the CDR3 is TGCGCCAGCAGCCAAGATCTGGGGGCGAAACGGCAGTACTTC. The chain carries TRBV4-1 and TRBJ2-7, with D perhaps matching TRBD1 (6 bases). Germline loops: CDR1 MGHRA, CDR2 YSYEKL. Trimming removed 0 bases at V and 9 bases at J, with 15 bases between. The CDR3 totals 14 residues.

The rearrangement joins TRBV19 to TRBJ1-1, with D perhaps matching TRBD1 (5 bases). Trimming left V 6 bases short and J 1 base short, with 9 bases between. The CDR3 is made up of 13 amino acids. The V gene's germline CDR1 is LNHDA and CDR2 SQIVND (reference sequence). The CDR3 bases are TGTGCCAGTAGCCGGAGGGGGAACACTGAAGCTTTCTTT. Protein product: CASSRRGNTEAFF.

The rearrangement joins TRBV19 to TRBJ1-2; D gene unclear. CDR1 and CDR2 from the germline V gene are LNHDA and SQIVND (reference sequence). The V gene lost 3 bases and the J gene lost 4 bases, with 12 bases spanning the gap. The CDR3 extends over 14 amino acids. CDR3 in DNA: TGTGCCAGTAGTATTGACGGACTCTCCTATGGCTACACCTTC. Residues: CASSIDGLSYGYTF. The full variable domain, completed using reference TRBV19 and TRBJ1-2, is DGGITQSPKYLFRKEGQNVTLSCEQNLNHDAMYWYRQDPGQGLRLIYYSQIVNDFQKGDIAEGYSVSREKKESFPLTVTSAQKNPTAFYLCASSIDGLSYGYTFGSGTRLTVV.

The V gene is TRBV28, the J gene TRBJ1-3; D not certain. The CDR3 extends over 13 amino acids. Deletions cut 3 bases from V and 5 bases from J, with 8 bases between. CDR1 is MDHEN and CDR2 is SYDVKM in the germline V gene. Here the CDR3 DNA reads TGTGCCAGCAGTTTCCCCCCACGAAACACCATATATTTT. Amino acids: CASSFPPRNTIYF.

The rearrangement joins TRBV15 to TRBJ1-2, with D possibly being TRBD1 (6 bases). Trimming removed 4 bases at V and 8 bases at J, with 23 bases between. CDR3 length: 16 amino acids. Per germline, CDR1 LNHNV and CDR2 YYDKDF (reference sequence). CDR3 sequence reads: CATSTFQGTHTRGYTF. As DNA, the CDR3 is TGTGCCACCAGCACATTCCAGGGGACTCACACAAGGGGCTACACCTTC.

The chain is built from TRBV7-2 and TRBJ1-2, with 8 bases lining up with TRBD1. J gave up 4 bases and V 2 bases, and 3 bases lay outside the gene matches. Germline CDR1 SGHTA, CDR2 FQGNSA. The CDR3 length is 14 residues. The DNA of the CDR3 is TGTGCCAGCAGCTTATCAGGGGGCGTCTATGGCTACACCTTC. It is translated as CASSLSGGVYGYTF.

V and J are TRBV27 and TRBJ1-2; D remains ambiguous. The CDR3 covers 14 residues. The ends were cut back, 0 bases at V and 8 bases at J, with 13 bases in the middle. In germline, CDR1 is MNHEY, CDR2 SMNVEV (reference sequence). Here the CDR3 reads CASSLSIRSGGYTF. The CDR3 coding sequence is TGTGCCAGCAGTTTATCAATACGTAGCGGGGGCTACACCTTC.